This is a list of T cell receptor beta chains from one sample in a study of cytomegalovirus exposure and HLA in healthy donors. Sequenced by immunoSEQ multiplex PCR; TCRdb stores in-frame clones only, minus some. The sample records some 240,000 clones, over 75% being singletons. The material sequenced was PBMCs. These receptors were taken from a woman under 30 in good health and CMV-seropositive. CDR3s leave out the opening cysteine and the closing phenylalanine or tryptophan.

V gene: TRBV7-7
J gene: TRBJ2-3
CDR3 protein: ASSLRGLAGGGEDTQY

V gene: TRBV2
J gene: TRBJ2-1
CDR3 protein: ASSRLAGYNEQF

V gene: TRBV7-3
J gene: TRBJ1-1
CDR3 protein: ASSPETGVTEAF

V gene: TRBV27
J gene: TRBJ2-1
CDR3 protein: ASSLKGGARGEQF

V gene: TRBV27
J gene: TRBJ2-2
CDR3 protein: ASSFHRRNTGELF

V gene: TRBV10-1
J gene: TRBJ1-1
CDR3 protein: ASSESGGANTEAF

V gene: TRBV6-1
J gene: TRBJ1-1
CDR3 protein: ATNQYGTEAF

V gene: TRBV6-5
J gene: TRBJ1-1
CDR3 protein: ASSPLGGVNTEAF

V gene: TRBV28
J gene: TRBJ2-1
CDR3 protein: ASSLAGVGWRYNEQF

V gene: TRBV6-5
J gene: TRBJ1-1
CDR3 protein: ASSLNNEAF

V gene: TRBV7-9
J gene: TRBJ2-2
CDR3 protein: ASSLGATGELF

V gene: TRBV5-6
J gene: TRBJ1-1
CDR3 protein: ASSWGGVDTEAF

V gene: TRBV4-1
J gene: TRBJ1-2
CDR3 protein: ASSQGQGRNYGYT

V gene: TRBV6-6
J gene: TRBJ1-1
CDR3 protein: ASRLQANTEAF

V gene: TRBV2
J gene: TRBJ2-2
CDR3 protein: ASSVGGLAGRSGELF

V gene: TRBV27
J gene: TRBJ2-5
CDR3 protein: ASSSISGTSETQY

V gene: TRBV10-2
J gene: TRBJ2-7
CDR3 protein: ASSESSGLVHEQY

V gene: TRBV4-1
J gene: TRBJ2-3
CDR3 protein: ASSQEPFDWRDTQY

V gene: TRBV28
J gene: TRBJ1-1
CDR3 protein: ASSFGGVNTEAF

V gene: TRBV19
J gene: TRBJ2-1
CDR3 protein: ASSIPAGTYNEQF

V gene: TRBV12-5
J gene: TRBJ1-1
CDR3 protein: ASGLLERTEAF

V gene: TRBV19
J gene: TRBJ1-5
CDR3 protein: ASSKRERNQPQH

V gene: TRBV5-1
J gene: TRBJ1-1
CDR3 protein: ASSLSGGNTEAF

V gene: TRBV27
J gene: TRBJ1-5
CDR3 protein: ASSSRGHISNQPQH

V gene: TRBV7-9
J gene: TRBJ1-1
CDR3 protein: ASSPGQGNLNTEAF

V gene: TRBV2
J gene: TRBJ2-7
CDR3 protein: ASSATTSGSHPAGVEQY

V gene: TRBV28
J gene: TRBJ2-2
CDR3 protein: ASSLTPGAGGTGELF

V gene: TRBV2
J gene: TRBJ1-2
CDR3 protein: ASRGTVRYGYT

V gene: TRBV7-6
J gene: TRBJ1-4
CDR3 protein: ASSLALGSYNEKLF

V gene: TRBV25-1
J gene: TRBJ1-1
CDR3 protein: ASSESGQTEAF

V gene: TRBV30
J gene: TRBJ2-7
CDR3 protein: AWRGTSGSVVQYEQY

V gene: TRBV25-1
J gene: TRBJ2-2
CDR3 protein: ASSDPYTGTNTGELF

V gene: TRBV27
J gene: TRBJ2-1
CDR3 protein: ASRKNLAAPFNEQF

V gene: TRBV16
J gene: TRBJ2-7
CDR3 protein: ASSQPGSSGIREQY

V gene: TRBV27
J gene: TRBJ2-7
CDR3 protein: ASSPAGGSFYEQY

V gene: TRBV30
J gene: TRBJ1-1
CDR3 protein: AWSPGQNTEAF

V gene: TRBV7-8
J gene: TRBJ2-2
CDR3 protein: ASSSRDRGGTGELF

V gene: TRBV6-1
J gene: TRBJ1-1
CDR3 protein: ASSEMATLGQVGGTEAF

V gene: TRBV19
J gene: TRBJ1-1
CDR3 protein: ASSLGQANTEAF

V gene: TRBV6-6
J gene: TRBJ2-7
CDR3 protein: ASSYSGTGGYEQY

V gene: TRBV4-1
J gene: TRBJ1-4
CDR3 protein: ASSQVGRGGNEKLF

V gene: TRBV7-2
J gene: TRBJ2-2
CDR3 protein: ASSPKDRAYTGELF

V gene: TRBV9
J gene: TRBJ2-7
CDR3 protein: ASSPPSGRAGNEQY

V gene: TRBV19
J gene: TRBJ2-7
CDR3 protein: ASRRTNLGQGDEQY

V gene: TRBV11-2
J gene: TRBJ2-7
CDR3 protein: ASSLGTGGVKQY

V gene: TRBV10-3
J gene: TRBJ2-2
CDR3 protein: ATGLAGDRTGELF

V gene: TRBV6-4
J gene: TRBJ2-3
CDR3 protein: ASRQPGLAGVGTDTQY

V gene: TRBV19
J gene: TRBJ2-7
CDR3 protein: ASSPGTSGSRVNEQY

V gene: TRBV28
J gene: TRBJ2-5
CDR3 protein: ASSHDRTEGTSGKETQY

V gene: TRBV25-1
J gene: TRBJ2-3
CDR3 protein: ASSPSDGRDTQY

V gene: TRBV9
J gene: TRBJ2-2
CDR3 protein: ASSVEGQIIFANTGELF

V gene: TRBV9
J gene: TRBJ2-2
CDR3 protein: ASSVGSSGNTGELF

V gene: TRBV6-1
J gene: TRBJ2-7
CDR3 protein: ASSSTGSSYEQY